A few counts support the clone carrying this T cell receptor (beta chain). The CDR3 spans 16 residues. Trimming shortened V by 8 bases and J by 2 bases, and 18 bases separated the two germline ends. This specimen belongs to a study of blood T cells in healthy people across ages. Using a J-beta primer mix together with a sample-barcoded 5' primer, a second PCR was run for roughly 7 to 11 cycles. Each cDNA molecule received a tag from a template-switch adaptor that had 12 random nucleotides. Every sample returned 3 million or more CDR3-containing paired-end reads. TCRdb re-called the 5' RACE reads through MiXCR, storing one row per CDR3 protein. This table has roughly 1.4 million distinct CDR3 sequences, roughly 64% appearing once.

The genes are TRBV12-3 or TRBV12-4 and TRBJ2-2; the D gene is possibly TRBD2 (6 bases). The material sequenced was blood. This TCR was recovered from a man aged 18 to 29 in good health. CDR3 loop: CASRSRRAGNTGELFF. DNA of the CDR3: TGTGCCAGCCGCTCGAGACGGGCGGGAAACACCGGGGAGCTGTTTTTT.